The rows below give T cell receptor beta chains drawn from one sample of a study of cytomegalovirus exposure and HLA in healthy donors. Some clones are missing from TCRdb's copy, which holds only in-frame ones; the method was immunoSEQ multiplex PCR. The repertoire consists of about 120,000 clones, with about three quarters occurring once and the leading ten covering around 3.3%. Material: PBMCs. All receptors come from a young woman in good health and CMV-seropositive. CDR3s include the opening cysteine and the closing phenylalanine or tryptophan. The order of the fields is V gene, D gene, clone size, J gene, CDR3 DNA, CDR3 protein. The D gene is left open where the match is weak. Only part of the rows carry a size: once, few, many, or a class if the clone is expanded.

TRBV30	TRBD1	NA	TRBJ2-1	TGTGCCTGGAGTAGAACAGGGGACTACAATGAGCAGTTCTTC	CAWSRTGDYNEQFF
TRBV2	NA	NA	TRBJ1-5	TGTGCCAGCAGTTGGGGAGGACAGCCCCAGCATTTT	CASSWGGQPQHF
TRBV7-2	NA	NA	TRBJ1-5	TGTGCCAGCAGCCGAGGTTCCGATGGGTACAATCAGCCCCAGCATTTT	CASSRGSDGYNQPQHF
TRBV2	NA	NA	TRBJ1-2	TGTGCCAGCACACGAAGCCTAGGAAGAGGCTACACCTTC	CASTRSLGRGYTF
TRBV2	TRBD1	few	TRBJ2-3	TGTGCCAGCAGGATGCCACCGGGACAGGGCTTTACCACTACCACAGATACGCAGTATTTT	CASRMPPGQGFTTTTDTQYF
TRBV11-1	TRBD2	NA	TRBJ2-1	TGTGCCAGCAGCTTAGGGCTGGGGGAGGGGAGCTCCTACAATGAGCAGTTCTTC	CASSLGLGEGSSYNEQFF
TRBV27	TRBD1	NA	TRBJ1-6	TGTGCCAGCAGTTTATCGACAGGGAGCTCACCCCTCCACTTT	CASSLSTGSSPLHF
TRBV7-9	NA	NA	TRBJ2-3	TGTGCCAGCAGCATTGAAACTAGCACAGATACGCAGTATTTT	CASSIETSTDTQYF
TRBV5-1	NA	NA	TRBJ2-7	TGCGCCAGCAGAGCGGGGACAAGGTACGAGCAGTACTTC	CASRAGTRYEQYF
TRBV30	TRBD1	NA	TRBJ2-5	TGTGCCTGGAGTGCCGGGGTTTACAGGGGGCTGTCGAAGACCCAGTACTTC	CAWSAGVYRGLSKTQYF
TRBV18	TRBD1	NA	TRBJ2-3	TGTGCCAGCTCACCGTCGGGACAGCTCACAGATACGCAGTATTTT	CASSPSGQLTDTQYF
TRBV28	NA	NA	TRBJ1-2	TGTGCCAGCACCGCGACAGACTATGGCTACACCTTC	CASTATDYGYTF
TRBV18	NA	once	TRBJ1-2	TGTGCCAGCTCACCTTCCCGGGTGGCGGACTATGGCTACACCTTC	CASSPSRVADYGYTF
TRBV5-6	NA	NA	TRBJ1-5	TGTGCCAGCAGCTTGAGCGCGGGTGTTGCTCAGCCCCAGCATTTT	CASSLSAGVAQPQHF
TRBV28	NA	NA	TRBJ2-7	TGTGCCAGCAGTTTGGGGACAACGCCCTACGAGCAGTACTTC	CASSLGTTPYEQYF
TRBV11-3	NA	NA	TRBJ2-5	TGTGCCAGCAGCTCCGGGGGAGCATGGGGGGAGACCCAGTACTTC	CASSSGGAWGETQYF
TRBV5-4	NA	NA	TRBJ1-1	TGTGCCAGCAGCTTGTGGCTGAACACTGAAGCTTTCTTT	CASSLWLNTEAFF
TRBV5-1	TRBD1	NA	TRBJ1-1	TGCGCCAGCAGCTTGCAGGAGTTTGTGGCGACAGGGGGCAATATGAACACTGAAGCTTTCTTT	CASSLQEFVATGGNMNTEAFF
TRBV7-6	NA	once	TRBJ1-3	TGTGCCAGCAGCTTATTTGCGTCCGGAAACACCATATATTTT	CASSLFASGNTIYF
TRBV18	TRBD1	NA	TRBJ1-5	TGTGCCAGCTCACTCTCCGGGACAGGGGTCGGCAATCAGCCCCAGCATTTT	CASSLSGTGVGNQPQHF
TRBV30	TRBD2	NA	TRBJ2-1	TGTGCCTGGAGTGGGCGGGGGGAGACTGTTTACTACAATGAGCAGTTCTTC	CAWSGRGETVYYNEQFF
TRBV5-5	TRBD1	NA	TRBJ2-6	TGTGCCAGCAGCTCCCGGGACAGGGTGTCTGGGGCCAACGTCCTGACTTTC	CASSSRDRVSGANVLTF
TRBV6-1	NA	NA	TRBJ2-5	TGTGCCAGCAGCCACAGACCCGGAAACCAAGAGACCCAGTACTTC	CASSHRPGNQETQYF
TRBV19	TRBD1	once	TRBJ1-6	TGTGCCAGTAGTGGTCAGGGGGCGTCCCTCCACTTT	CASSGQGASLHF
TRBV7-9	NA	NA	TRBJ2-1	TGTGCCAGCAGCCTTTCGGGATTCAATGAGCAGTTCTTC	CASSLSGFNEQFF
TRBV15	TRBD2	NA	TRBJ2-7	TGTGCCACCAGCAGGGACGGACTAGCTCACGAGCAGTACTTC	CATSRDGLAHEQYF
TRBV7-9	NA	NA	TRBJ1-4	TGTGCCAGCAGTGTTAATAATGAAAAACTGTTTTTT	CASSVNNEKLFF
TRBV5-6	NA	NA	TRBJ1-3	TGTGCCAGCAGCCGTGACAGCCGGACTGGAAACACCATATATTTT	CASSRDSRTGNTIYF
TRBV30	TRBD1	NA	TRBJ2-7	TGTGCCTGGAGTGCGGACAGGGGTCTTTACGAGCAGTACTTC	CAWSADRGLYEQYF
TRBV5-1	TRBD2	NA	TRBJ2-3	TGCGCCAGCAGCTTGGCAATTCTAGCGGGGGTGGAAACAGATACGCAGTATTTT	CASSLAILAGVETDTQYF
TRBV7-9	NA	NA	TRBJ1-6	TGTGCCAGTCACAGGGAGGGATCACCCCTCCACTTT	CASHREGSPLHF
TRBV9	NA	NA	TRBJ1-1	TGTGCCAGCAGCGTAGTCGACACTGAAGCTTTCTTT	CASSVVDTEAFF
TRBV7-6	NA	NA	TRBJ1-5	TGTGCCAGCAGCTTAGGGCCCCTCGCAGGCCAGCCCCAGCATTTT	CASSLGPLAGQPQHF
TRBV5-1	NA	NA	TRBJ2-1	TGCGCCAGCAGCATGTCCGGGAAGCAGCAGTTCTTC	CASSMSGKQQFF
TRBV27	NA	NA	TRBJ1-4	TGTGCCAGCAGTTTCAGACAGACTAATGAAAAACTGTTTTTT	CASSFRQTNEKLFF
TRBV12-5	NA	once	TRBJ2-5	TGTGCTAGTGGTTTGTCACCCGCGGGCCCAACAGACTTC	CASGLSPAGPTDF
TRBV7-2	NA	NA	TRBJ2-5	TGTGCCAGCAGCTCCACCAGACGGGACCAGTACTTC	CASSSTRRDQYF
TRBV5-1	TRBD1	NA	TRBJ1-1	TGCGCCAGCAGCCCCGGGACAGGGGTAAACACTGAAGCTTTCTTT	CASSPGTGVNTEAFF
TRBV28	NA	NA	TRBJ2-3	TGTGCCAGCAGCCTCCCAGGGAGGGATACGCAGTATTTT	CASSLPGRDTQYF
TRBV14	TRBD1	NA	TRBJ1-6	TGTGCCAGCAGCCAAGGACAGGGTTACGGTTCACCCCTCCACTTT	CASSQGQGYGSPLHF
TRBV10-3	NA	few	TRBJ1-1	TGTGCCATCAGTGAGTCAGGGGGTTTGAACACTGAAGCTTTCTTT	CAISESGGLNTEAFF
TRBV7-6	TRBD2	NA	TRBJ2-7	TGTGCCAGCAGCTTAATGACTAGCGGGGGGGCTTACGAGCAGTACTTC	CASSLMTSGGAYEQYF
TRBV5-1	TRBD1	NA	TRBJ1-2	TGCGCCAGCAGCTCAGGACAGGGAGATGGCTACACCTTC	CASSSGQGDGYTF
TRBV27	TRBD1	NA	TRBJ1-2	TGTGCCAGCAGTCCAGACCGGGACAGGATCGCCTATGGCTACACCTTC	CASSPDRDRIAYGYTF
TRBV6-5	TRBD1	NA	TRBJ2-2	TGTGCCAGCATGACAGGGGGCTTCCCCGGGGAGCTGTTTTTT	CASMTGGFPGELFF
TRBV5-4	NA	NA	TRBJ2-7	TGTGCCAGCAGCTTAGAGATTGGGCAGGCCCACGAGCAGTACTTC	CASSLEIGQAHEQYF
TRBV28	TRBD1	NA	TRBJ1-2	TGTGCCAGCAGTTTATGGCTCCAGGGGGAGGATGGCTACACCTTC	CASSLWLQGEDGYTF
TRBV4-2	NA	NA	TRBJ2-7	TGTGCCAGCAGCCAAGATTGGGGGCAGGGGCGGGAGCAGTACTTC	CASSQDWGQGREQYF
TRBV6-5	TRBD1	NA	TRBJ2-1	TGTGCCAGCAGCCTCCGAGGGGGCTTGTGGAATGAGCAGTTCTTC	CASSLRGGLWNEQFF
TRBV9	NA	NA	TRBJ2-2	TGTGCCAGCACCCCAACCACCGGAGGGGGCGACACCGGGGAGCTGTTTTTT	CASTPTTGGGDTGELFF
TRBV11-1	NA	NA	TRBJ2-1	TGTGCCAGCAGCCCCCCGGGGTTGGACAATGAGCAGTTCTTC	CASSPPGLDNEQFF
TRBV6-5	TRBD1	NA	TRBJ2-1	TGTGCCAGCACCGTACGGTGGGACAGTAGCCATGAGCAGTTCTTC	CASTVRWDSSHEQFF
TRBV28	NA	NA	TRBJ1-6	TGTGCCAGCCTCCCGGGAGGAGGGCGGGCTATTAATTCACCCCTCCACTTT	CASLPGGGRAINSPLHF